This is a list of T cell receptor beta chains from one sample in a study of cytomegalovirus exposure and HLA in healthy donors. Some clones are missing from TCRdb's copy, which holds only in-frame ones; the method was immunoSEQ multiplex PCR. The table records about 140,000 clones, roughly 80% of them present only once. The specimen sequenced was PBMCs. These receptor sequences come from a man aged 35-49 years in good health and CMV-seronegative. CDR3s include the opening cysteine and the closing phenylalanine or tryptophan. Fields, in order: D gene, J gene, clone size, V gene, CDR3 DNA, CDR3 protein. D genes are given only for firm matches. Part of the rows lack a size; the others show once, few, many or a class for expanded clones.

NA,TRBJ2-1,NA,TRBV10-1,TGCGCCAGCAGTGTAGACAGTTACAATGAGCAGTTCTTC,CASSVDSYNEQFF
NA,TRBJ2-7,NA,TRBV14,TGTGCCAGCAGCCAAGATAGTCCAAGGCAGTACTTC,CASSQDSPRQYF
TRBD1,TRBJ1-2,NA,TRBV9,TGTGCCAGCAGCGAGGGGACAGCTTTTAACTATGGCTACACCTTC,CASSEGTAFNYGYTF
NA,TRBJ1-4,few,TRBV28,TGTGCCAGCAGCCTGGCGGGGCGCACTAATGAAAAACTGTTTTTT,CASSLAGRTNEKLFF
NA,TRBJ2-7,NA,TRBV2,TGTGCCAGCAGTGAAAGGAGGACCTACGAGCAGTACTTC,CASSERRTYEQYF
NA,TRBJ1-1,NA,TRBV4-1,TGCGCCAGCAGCGATTCAGAACTCGACACCCAAGGAAAAGCTTTCTTT,CASSDSELDTQGKAFF
NA,TRBJ2-1,NA,TRBV27,TGTGCCAGCGGAGGACCATCCATTTACAATGAGCAGTTCTTC,CASGGPSIYNEQFF
TRBD1,TRBJ2-7,NA,TRBV7-6,TGTGCCAGCAGCCCAGGGGTTGGGACAGGCCACTACGAGCAGTACTTC,CASSPGVGTGHYEQYF
NA,TRBJ1-1,NA,TRBV30,TGTGCCTACAATCCAGTGAACACTGAAGCTTTCTTT,CAYNPVNTEAFF
TRBD1,TRBJ2-1,few,TRBV4-1,TGCGCCAGCAGCCAAGATAAAAACAGGGGGTTAAATGAGCAGTTCTTC,CASSQDKNRGLNEQFF
TRBD1,TRBJ1-6,few,TRBV6-6,TGTGCCAGCACCCTACCAGGGGGACAGCATTCACCCCTCCACTTT,CASTLPGGQHSPLHF
TRBD1,TRBJ1-5,few,TRBV6-5,TGTGCCAGCAGTTACTCCGGACAGGGGATTCAGCCCCAGCATTTT,CASSYSGQGIQPQHF
NA,TRBJ1-6,NA,TRBV11-2,TGTGCCAGCAGCTTAAGGCCTACTAGAGATTCACCCCTCCACTTT,CASSLRPTRDSPLHF
NA,TRBJ1-3,once,TRBV11-2,TGTGCCAGCAGCTTAGTTCTCTCTGGAAACACCATATATTTT,CASSLVLSGNTIYF
NA,TRBJ1-5,few,TRBV2,TGTGCCAGCAGTGTGGAGAACAATCAGCCCCAGCATTTT,CASSVENNQPQHF
TRBD1,TRBJ1-1,NA,TRBV4-3,TGCGCCAGCAGCCAAGGGGACAGAAGAAAAGCTTTCTTT,CASSQGDRRKAFF
NA,TRBJ1-2,NA,TRBV19,TGTGCCAGTAGTCCCCCAGGGCGCGCAGGTGCTTATACCTATGGCTACACCTTC,CASSPPGRAGAYTYGYTF
NA,TRBJ1-5,once,TRBV7-8,TGTGCCAGCAGCTTAGATCGCGGGGGAAGCAATCAGCCCCAGCATTTT,CASSLDRGGSNQPQHF
NA,TRBJ2-7,NA,TRBV4-3,TGCGCCAGCAGCCAAGACGGGACAGTTGGGGGGGAGCAGTACTTC,CASSQDGTVGGEQYF
NA,TRBJ1-5,NA,TRBV29-1,TGCAGCGTTGGTCATAGCAATCAGCCCCAGCATTTT,CSVGHSNQPQHF
NA,TRBJ1-1,NA,TRBV19,TGTGCCAGTAGTATTCAGAACACTGAAGCTTTCTTT,CASSIQNTEAFF
NA,TRBJ2-3,NA,TRBV6-1,TGTGCCAGCAGTGATGGGGGCCGACTCACAGATACGCAGTATTTT,CASSDGGRLTDTQYF